Listed below are T cell receptor beta chains from one sample, sequenced in a study of blood T cell repertoires in COVID-19. The method was immunoSEQ multiplex PCR; TCRdb's version includes in-frame clones alone and lacks a portion of them. The repertoire holds around 150,000 clones, with 88% as singletons. The material sequenced was peripheral blood. The receptors were sampled from a man aged 45-65 years with active or convalescent COVID-19. CDR3s include the opening cysteine and the closing phenylalanine or tryptophan. A D gene is named only where the DNA matches it firmly. Not all rows give a size; the values are once, few, many and, for expanded clones, a class.

>TRBJ2-7|.|.|TRBV6-5
TGTGCCAGCAGTTCCCCGGGCTACGAGCAGTACTTC
CASSSPGYEQYF
>TRBJ1-5|.|.|TRBV19
TGTGCCAGTAAATTCGGCGGGGCGATTAGCAATCAGCCCCAGCATTTT
CASKFGGAISNQPQHF
>TRBJ2-4|TRBD1|.|TRBV28
TGTGCCAGCAGGGGGACAGGGACCAAAAACATTCAGTACTTC
CASRGTGTKNIQYF
>TRBJ2-3|TRBD2|.|TRBV29-1
TGCAGCGTTGCCCCTAGCGGGAGGAGAACAGATACGCAGTATTTT
CSVAPSGRRTDTQYF
>TRBJ1-1|TRBD1|.|TRBV24-1
TGTGCCACCAGAGGACAGGGAAGGAACACTGAAGCTTTCTTT
CATRGQGRNTEAFF
>TRBJ1-1|.|.|TRBV29-1
TGCAGCGTCGTGGGCAGCTCGAACACTGAAGCTTTCTTT
CSVVGSSNTEAFF
>TRBJ1-3|.|.|TRBV29-1
TGCAGCGTTGAAGCTCCTCCAATCAAAACTACTGGAAACACCATATATTTT
CSVEAPPIKTTGNTIYF
>TRBJ2-5|.|.|TRBV7-9
TGTGCCAGCAGCTTTCCAGGGTCCCAAGAGACCCAGTACTTC
CASSFPGSQETQYF
>TRBJ2-3|TRBD2|once|TRBV11-2
TGTGCCAGCAGCATAAGGGGGACTAGCACCACAGATACGCAGTATTTT
CASSIRGTSTTDTQYF
>TRBJ2-7|TRBD2|.|TRBV5-4
TGTGCCAGCAGCTTGGGGTGGACTAGCGGGAGGGCCCACGAGCAGTACTTC
CASSLGWTSGRAHEQYF
>TRBJ1-1|.|.|TRBV6-5
TGTGCCAGCAGTTACGACGGAGAGAACACTGAAGCTTTCTTT
CASSYDGENTEAFF
>TRBJ2-1|TRBD2|few|TRBV6-5
TGTGCCAGCAGGGCCCGCGGGGCGGGGGACAATGAGCAGTTCTTC
CASRARGAGDNEQFF
>TRBJ2-7|TRBD1|.|TRBV9
TGTGCCAGCAGCGTAGGAGGGACAGGGAGTTATTACGAGCAGTACTTC
CASSVGGTGSYYEQYF